The 2 T cell receptor beta chains below all came from one sample that was sequenced in a study of human T cells and chemical hapten exposure. Time point indicated: pre-sensitization, week 0. Sample treatment: therapeutic diphenylcyclopropenone sensitization with weekly scalp DPC. TCRdb passed the RACE reads through MiXCR, listing each CDR3 protein once. This table holds fewer than 300,000 distinct CDR3 sequences, around 7.3% found once. The sequencing used whole blood, collected in connection with sensitization to the hapten diphenylcyclopropenone (DPC). The receptors originated from a young man with alopecia areata. Some clones in this sample may be carry-over from other donors' samples.

This chain joins TRBV7-2 and TRBJ1-4; D might be TRBD1 (6 bases). There are 14 residues in the CDR3. Germline V gene data show CDR1 as SGHTA and CDR2 as FQGNSA. V was shortened by 6 bases and J by 7 bases, with 15 bases between the two germline ends. For the CDR3, the DNA is TGTGCCAGCAGTCCGGGGGCAGTGGCTGAAAAACTGTTTTTT. The encoded protein is CASSPGAVAEKLFF. The whole variable domain, filled in from reference TRBV7-2 and TRBJ1-4, reads GAGVSQSPSNKVTEKGKDVELRCDPISGHTALYWYRQSLGQGLEFLIYFQGNSAPDKSGLPSDRFSAERTGGSVSTLTIQRTQQEDSAVYLCASSPGAVAEKLFFGSGTQLSVL.

The chain links TRBV7-2 to TRBJ2-5; D may be TRBD1 or TRBD2 (5 bases each). Trimming removed 0 bases at V and 5 bases at J, with 22 bases between. The CDR3 contains 18 residues. Germline V gives CDR1 SGHTA, CDR2 FQGNSA. As DNA, the CDR3 is TGTGCCAGCAGCTTAGCGCAAGTGGGACGAGGGGCGAGGGAGACCCAGTACTTC. Translation gives CASSLAQVGRGARETQYF.